The present T cell receptor (beta chain) was sequenced within a study of blood T cell repertoires in COVID-19. Study overall: Acute and convalescent COVID-19 samples came from the United States, Italy and Spain. T cells, B-cell-depleted T cells, or PBMCs supplied cDNA or gDNA.

Unmatched junction bases numbered 3, after V lost 1 base and J lost 4 bases. In germline, CDR1 is LNHDA, CDR2 SQIVND (reference sequence). CDR3 length: 14 residues. Original methodology: Reference gene primers were amplified, and this amplification served to estimate nucleated cell counts. Profiled with immunoSEQ multiplex PCR; TCRdb holds only in-frame clones, not every one. D and trimming come from the DNA, and the V and J calls and clone size come from that table. The table has 200,000 to 250,000 clones, approximately 82% seen once. This TCR came from a woman in her 40s with acute or convalescent COVID-19. The sequenced material came from peripheral blood. This rearrangement joins TRBV19 to TRBJ1-1, with 7 bases fitting TRBD1. CDR3 loop: CASSIAAGGTEAFF. The CDR3 DNA reads as TGTGCCAGTAGTATAGCCGCAGGGGGCACTGAAGCTTTCTTT. The full variable domain, its missing parts supplied by reference TRBV19 and TRBJ1-1, is DGGITQSPKYLFRKEGQNVTLSCEQNLNHDAMYWYRQDPGQGLRLIYYSQIVNDFQKGDIAEGYSVSREKKESFPLTVTSAQKNPTAFYLCASSIAAGGTEAFFGQGTRLTVV.